This is a list of T cell receptor beta chains from one sample in a study of blood T cell repertoires in COVID-19. Here immunoSEQ multiplex PCR was the method, and the copy in TCRdb shows in-frame clones only, minus some. The profile shows roughly 410,000 clones, 80% to 90% of them singletons. Sequencing was done on a sample of peripheral blood. All receptors come from a woman aged 55 to 70 with COVID-19, enrolled during active disease. The CDR3 runs from the conserved cysteine through the conserved F or W. A D gene is named only where the DNA matches it firmly. Not all rows give a size; the values are once, few, many and, for expanded clones, a class.

TRBD1	-	TRBV19	TRBJ1-2	CASNDRARNYGYTF	TGTGCCAGTAACGACAGGGCGAGGAACTATGGCTACACCTTC
-	-	TRBV18	TRBJ1-1	CASSTTEMNTEAFF	TGTGCCAGCTCAACGACAGAGATGAACACTGAAGCTTTCTTT
-	-	TRBV19	TRBJ2-5	CASSQQGSETQYF	TGTGCCAGTAGTCAACAGGGTTCAGAGACCCAGTACTTC
-	-	TRBV11-1	TRBJ2-7	CASSLRGYEQYF	TGTGCCAGCAGCTTACGGGGCTACGAGCAGTACTTC
TRBD1	-	TRBV24-1	TRBJ2-1	CATSDLVEVTGSKDEQFF	TGTGCCACCAGTGATTTGGTGGAGGTGACAGGGAGTAAGGATGAGCAGTTCTTC
TRBD1	-	TRBV19	TRBJ1-1	CASSIRTGSILKAFF	TGTGCCAGTAGTATCCGGACAGGGTCGATTTTGAAAGCTTTCTTT
-	-	TRBV15	TRBJ2-1	CATSRVDSIRYNEQFF	TGTGCCACCAGCAGAGTGGACAGTATTAGATACAATGAGCAGTTCTTC
TRBD2	-	TRBV9	TRBJ2-5	CASSVGPRSGGQETQYF	TGTGCCAGCAGCGTAGGGCCCCGTTCGGGGGGCCAAGAGACCCAGTACTTC
-	-	TRBV19	TRBJ1-1	CASSSYETDGEAFF	TGTGCCAGTAGTAGCTACGAAACCGATGGTGAAGCTTTCTTT
-	-	TRBV7-3	TRBJ2-1	CASSMGENEQFF	TGTGCCAGCAGTATGGGCGAAAATGAGCAGTTCTTC
TRBD2	-	TRBV19	TRBJ2-5	CASRRGGQETQYF	TGTGCCAGTAGACGGGGGGGGCAAGAGACCCAGTACTTC
-	-	TRBV6-1	TRBJ2-7	CASSVRPLGVSYEQYF	TGTGCCAGCAGTGTCCGACCGTTGGGCGTCTCCTACGAGCAGTACTTC
-	-	TRBV7-2	TRBJ1-2	CASSLVGRGGGYTF	TGTGCCAGCAGCTTAGTAGGCAGGGGTGGTGGCTACACCTTC
-	-	TRBV4-2	TRBJ1-1	CASSQGLRGTEAFF	TGTGCCAGCAGCCAAGGTCTCAGGGGCACTGAAGCTTTCTTT
-	-	TRBV7-9	TRBJ1-6	CASSLPELPLHF	TGTGCCAGCAGCTTACCAGAATTACCCCTCCACTTT
-	-	TRBV5-4	TRBJ2-7	CASSLAVGLPYEQYF	TGTGCCAGCAGCTTGGCCGTGGGACTTCCCTACGAGCAGTACTTC
-	-	TRBV2	TRBJ2-2	CASSGRVGTGELFF	TGTGCCAGCAGTGGCAGGGTGGGCACCGGGGAGCTGTTTTTT
TRBD1	-	TRBV29-1	TRBJ2-7	CSVDTTGDEQYF	TGCAGCGTCGACACGACAGGGGACGAGCAGTACTTC
-	-	TRBV7-9	TRBJ1-2	CASSFDSYFSGYTF	TGTGCCAGCAGCTTTGACAGTTACTTTTCGGGCTACACCTTC
-	-	TRBV7-9	TRBJ1-1	CASSLANIKAEAFF	TGTGCCAGCAGCTTAGCAAATATAAAAGCCGAAGCTTTCTTT
-	-	TRBV3-1/TRBV3-2	TRBJ1-5	CASSQQGSQPQHF	TGTGCCAGCAGCCAACAGGGTAGTCAGCCCCAGCATTTT
TRBD2	-	TRBV18	TRBJ2-7	CASSPEGRGYEQYF	TGTGCCAGCTCACCAGAAGGGAGGGGTTACGAGCAGTACTTC
-	once	TRBV12-3/TRBV12-4	TRBJ2-7	CASSLEYNYEQYF	TGTGCCAGCAGTTTAGAATACAACTACGAGCAGTACTTC